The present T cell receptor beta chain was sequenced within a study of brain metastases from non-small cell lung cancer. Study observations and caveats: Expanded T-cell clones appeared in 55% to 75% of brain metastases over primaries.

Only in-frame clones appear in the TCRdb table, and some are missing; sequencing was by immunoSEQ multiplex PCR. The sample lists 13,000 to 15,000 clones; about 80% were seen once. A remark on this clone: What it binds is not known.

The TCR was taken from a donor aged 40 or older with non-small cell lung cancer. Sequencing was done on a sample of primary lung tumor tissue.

The CDR3 DNA follows: TGCGCCAGCAGCCTGGAGGTAGGGAAGGGAACTGAAGCTTTCTTT. Encoded protein: CASSLEVGKGTEAFF. This chain uses TRBV5-1 with TRBJ1-1; the D is unclear. The CDR3 covers 15 residues. Germline V gene lookup returns CDR1 SGHRS and CDR2 YFSETQ. With 4 bases removed from V and 5 bases from J, the gap between germline ends came to 18 bases.